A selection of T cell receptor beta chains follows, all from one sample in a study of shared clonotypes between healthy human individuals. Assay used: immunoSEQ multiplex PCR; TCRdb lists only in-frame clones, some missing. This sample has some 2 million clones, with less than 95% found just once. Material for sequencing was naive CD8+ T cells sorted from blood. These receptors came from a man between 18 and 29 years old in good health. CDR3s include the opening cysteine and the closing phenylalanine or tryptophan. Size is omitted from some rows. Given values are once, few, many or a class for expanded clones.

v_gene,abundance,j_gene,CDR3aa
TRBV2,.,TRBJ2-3,CASSIFPTPETQYF
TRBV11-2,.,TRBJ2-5,CASRHQEETQYF
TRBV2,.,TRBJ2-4,CASSESTSLAKNIQYF
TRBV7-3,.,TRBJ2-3,CASSLSASTDTQYF
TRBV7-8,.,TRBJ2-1,CASSFAFAGGLNEQFF
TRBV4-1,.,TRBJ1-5,CASSHGQGFGQPQHF
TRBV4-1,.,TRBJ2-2,CASSPWTVAAGGELFF
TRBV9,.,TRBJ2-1,CASSVLGGYNEQFF
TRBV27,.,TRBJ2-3,CASSGLGGGGPDTQYF
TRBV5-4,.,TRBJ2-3,CASSWDGTTDTQYF
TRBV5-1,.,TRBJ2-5,CASSLEPRSQQETQYF
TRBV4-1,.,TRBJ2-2,CASSQERARVNTGELFF
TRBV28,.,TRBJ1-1,CASSIRGLNTEAFF
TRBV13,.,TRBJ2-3,CASSLRGLGDTQYF
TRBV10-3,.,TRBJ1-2,CAISDPEGALYGYTF
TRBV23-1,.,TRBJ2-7,CASSPLGQGVPYEQYF
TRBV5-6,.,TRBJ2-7,CASSTDSGHEQYF
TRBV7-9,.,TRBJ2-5,CASSLGTDSETQYF
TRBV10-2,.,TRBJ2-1,CASSESTSGRGGQFF
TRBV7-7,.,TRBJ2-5,CASSLGQGAGETQYF
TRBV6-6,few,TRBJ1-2,CASTGTGGNYGYTF
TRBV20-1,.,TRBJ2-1,CSARRGHEQFF
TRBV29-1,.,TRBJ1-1,CSSLQAISTEAFF
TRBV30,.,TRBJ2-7,CAWSPFSYEQYF
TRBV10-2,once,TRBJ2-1,CASRGLVSGRYEQFF
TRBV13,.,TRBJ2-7,CASSPRLANSYEQYF
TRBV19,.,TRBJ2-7,CASSIGGEQYF